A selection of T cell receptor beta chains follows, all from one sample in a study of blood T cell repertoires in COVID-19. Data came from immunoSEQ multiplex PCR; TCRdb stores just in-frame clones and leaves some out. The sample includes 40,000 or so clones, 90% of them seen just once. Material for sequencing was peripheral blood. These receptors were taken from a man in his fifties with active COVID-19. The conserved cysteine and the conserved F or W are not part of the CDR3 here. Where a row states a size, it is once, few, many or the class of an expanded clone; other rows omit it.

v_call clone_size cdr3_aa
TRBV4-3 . ASSQAQGNGDQETQY
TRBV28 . ASSFRQAKAGELF
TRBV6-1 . ASSEWEGGISGELF
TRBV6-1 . ASSDRVLDSNSPLH
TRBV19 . ACRTGGGNQPQH
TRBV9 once ASSAIGQGGTEAF
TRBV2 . ASSAGQGANYGYT
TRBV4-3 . ASSQPGTSGGRNTGELF
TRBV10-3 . AIRMNSVGGQGSTDTQY
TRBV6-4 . ASSVTETDTQY
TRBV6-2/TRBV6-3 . ASGRGGEVYGYT
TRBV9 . ASSVDPQRTGELF
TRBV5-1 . ASSLEGQGTNEQF
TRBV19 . ASSIEDGNYEQY
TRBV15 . ATSRDRGGERQPQH
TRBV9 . ASKEGSGNTIY
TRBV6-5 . ASMGGGGFTDTQY
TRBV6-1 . ASSEVDYNEQF
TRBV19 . ASIGTGPNSPLH
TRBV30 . AWSVFYRSNYGYT
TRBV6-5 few AGRQGWGDTIY
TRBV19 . ASRLARAGELF
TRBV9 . ASSVTSGGLIGSTDTQY
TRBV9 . ASSADSFYNSPLH
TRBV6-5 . ASRGEGEGNTIY
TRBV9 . ASSVEGATGELF
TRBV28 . ASSSTDSSNQPQH
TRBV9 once ASSVAGTRADTQY
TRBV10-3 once AIGIGTGINEQY
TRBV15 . ATSRDLGSYEQY
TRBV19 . ASSIVQGGNYGYT
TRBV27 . ASSPTGAYEQY
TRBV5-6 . ASSLRGGYT
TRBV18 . ASSPFGQDQPQH
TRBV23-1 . ASSQSGQGNQPQH
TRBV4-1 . ASSQVPDSWNTEAF
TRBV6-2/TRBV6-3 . ASSLAGENSPLH
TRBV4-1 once ASSRRLAGNYNEQF
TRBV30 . AWSVRGGGASYEQY
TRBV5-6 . ASTIPQGSYGYT
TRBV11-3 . ASSLVDTGELF
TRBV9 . ASSPRTAYEQY
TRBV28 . ASSLGDRGAGNTIY
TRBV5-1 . ASSLASGPDTQY
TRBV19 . ASSIGARGFSGNTIY
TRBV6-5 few ASSYTQGRPYEQY
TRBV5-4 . ASSSTGGSPLH
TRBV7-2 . ASSLGQVTEAF
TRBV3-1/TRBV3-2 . ASSQSDRPNSGNTIY
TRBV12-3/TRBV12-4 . AGSSGTGSGYT